This TCR beta chain was sequenced during a study of T-cell reconstitution after alpha-beta-depleted transplantation in children. The TCRbeta library incorporated unique molecular identifiers. In TCRdb, the PCR reads were re-called with MiXCR into one record per CDR3 protein. The sample lists around 800,000 distinct CDR3 sequences, 16% occurring once. Whole-study results and caveats: Expanded clones from the graft, numbering several hundred, reportedly supplied alpha-beta T cells about two months after transplant. A year post-transplant, T-cell counts and diversity derived mostly from newly produced T cells.

The CDR3 runs to 15 residues. V lost 0 bases to trimming and J lost 5 bases, with 14 bases between them. Germline lookup yields CDR1 SGHRS and CDR2 YFSETQ. With regard to this clonotype: The antigen remains unidentified.

The source of this sequence is a male patient younger than 18 who had a stem cell transplant for acute lymphoblastic leukemia, so the T cells may come from the graft donor. The rearrangement uses TRBV5-1 and TRBJ2-5; D might be TRBD2 (6 bases). Sequenced material: PBMCs, mostly from graft donor cells, taken 360 days after TCRalphabeta/CD19-depleted stem cell transplant. The CDR3 DNA is TGCGCCAGCAGCTTGGAGCCCGGGAGTCGGGAGACCCAGTACTTC. Translating it yields CASSLEPGSRETQYF.